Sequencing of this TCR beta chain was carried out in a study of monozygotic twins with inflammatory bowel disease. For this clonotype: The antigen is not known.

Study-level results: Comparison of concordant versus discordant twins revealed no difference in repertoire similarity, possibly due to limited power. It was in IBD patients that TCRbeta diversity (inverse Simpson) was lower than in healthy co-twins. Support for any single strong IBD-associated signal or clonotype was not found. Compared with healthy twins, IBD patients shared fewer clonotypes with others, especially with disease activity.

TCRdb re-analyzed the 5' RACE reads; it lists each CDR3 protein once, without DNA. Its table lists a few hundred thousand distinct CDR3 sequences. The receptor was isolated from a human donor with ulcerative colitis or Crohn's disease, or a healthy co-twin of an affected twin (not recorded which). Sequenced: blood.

CDR3 amino acids: CSAFPLAKETQYF. This chain joins TRBV29-1 and TRBJ2-5; checking the TCRdb D call of TRBD2 is not possible without DNA. The CDR3 covers 13 residues. The germline V gene has CDR1 SQVTM and CDR2 ANQGSEA.